One sample yielded the 19 T cell receptor beta chains listed below, sequenced in a study of human CD4 T cells and Enterobacteriaceae. The repertoire was sequenced with immunoSEQ multiplex PCR; TCRdb's copy has only in-frame clones and lacks some. In the table there are tens of thousands of clones, just under 85% of which are singletons. Sorting took every CD4+ cell except CD45RA+CCR7+CD95- naive cells, reaching over 98% purity. The sequencing sample was made of memory CD4+ T cells from blood. Every receptor here comes from a human donor in good health.

The CDR3 DNA reads as TGTGCCTGGGGGACCAGGGGGCTGGCGGCAGATACGCAGTATTTT. This sequence encodes CAWGTRGLAADTQYF. The V gene is TRBV30, the J gene TRBJ2-3, with 8 bases identical to TRBD1. V was pared by 5 bases and J by 4 bases, with 11 bases of the junction left unmatched. Germline V lookup: CDR1 GTSNPN, CDR2 SVGIG (reference sequence). This CDR3 contains 15 residues.

The chain employs TRBV2 and TRBJ2-1, with 8 bases matching TRBD2. The CDR3 consists of 16 residues. The V gene's germline CDR1 is SNHLY and CDR2 FYNNEI. The V gene end was trimmed by 6 bases and the J gene end by 0 bases; junction bases not matched to a gene: 7. The CDR3 sequence is CASRPGTSSSYNEQFF. In DNA form, the CDR3 reads TGTGCCAGCAGACCCGGGACTAGTAGCTCCTACAATGAGCAGTTCTTC.

Only one count was recorded for this clone. V and J are TRBV4-1 and TRBJ1-1; D gene uncertain. The CDR3 length is 15 residues. Trimming took 0 bases from V and 2 from J, leaving 10 bases between them. The V gene's germline CDR1 is MGHRA and CDR2 YSYEKL. In DNA, the CDR3 is TGCGCCAGCAGCCAAGAAGTTTCCCTTAACACTGAAGCTTTCTTT. It specifies CASSQEVSLNTEAFF.

The table lists this clone with a few counts. The chain uses TRBV2 and TRBJ1-4; TRBD1 matches 9 bases. V dropped 6 bases and J dropped 3; count of bases not matched to a gene: 8. CDR3 length equals 16 residues. Germline V gene data show CDR1 as SNHLY and CDR2 as FYNNEI. CDR3 loop: CASSLQGARANEKLFF. The CDR3 nucleotides are TGTGCCAGCAGCCTACAGGGGGCGCGGGCTAATGAAAAACTGTTTTTT.

This chain connects TRBV5-6 to TRBJ1-2; the D is unclear. Germline CDR1 and CDR2: SGHDT and YYEEEE. V lost 2 bases to trimming and J lost 2 bases, with 7 bases between them. This CDR3 is 13 amino acids long. CDR3 sequence (DNA): TGTGCCAGCAGCTTAGGGAGAAACTATGGCTACACCTTC. This encodes CASSLGRNYGYTF.

This clone has only a few counts. The chain has TRBV5-1 and TRBJ1-3; D is unresolved. Trimming cost V 4 bases and J 0 bases, with 11 bases left between them. Germline V CDR1 and CDR2: SGHRS, YFSETQ. The CDR3 runs to 15 residues. This CDR3 is CASSQGQFSGNTIYF. CDR3 bases: TGCGCCAGCAGCCAAGGGCAGTTCTCTGGAAACACCATATATTTT.

J is TRBJ1-5 and V is TRBV15; D is ambiguous. Trimming left V 0 bases short and J 0 bases short, with 9 bases between. Germline CDR1 reads LNHNV; CDR2 reads YYDKDF (reference sequence). This CDR3 is 16 amino acids long. CDR3 in DNA: TGTGCCACCAGCAGAGATCGCGGGAATAGCAATCAGCCCCAGCATTTT. It is translated as CATSRDRGNSNQPQHF.

J is TRBJ1-2 and V is TRBV6-5; D is unclear. The CDR3 is 12 residues long. The germline CDR1 and CDR2 sequences are MNHEY and SVGAGI. V lost 5 bases to trimming and J lost 4 bases, with 8 bases between them. The CDR3 sequence: CASSGYGYGYTF. CDR3 nucleotides: TGTGCCAGCAGTGGGTACGGCTATGGCTACACCTTC.

The chain uses TRBV11-3 and TRBJ2-3, with TRBD2 matching over 7 bases. With V trimmed by 6 bases and J by 1 base, 4 bases remained unmatched. The germline gives CDR1 SGHNT, CDR2 YENEEA. CDR3 length equals 14 residues. Here the CDR3 reads CASSPGLRTDTQYF. CDR3 nucleotide sequence: TGTGCCAGCAGTCCGGGACTACGCACAGATACGCAGTATTTT.

The chain couples TRBV27 to TRBJ1-4; TRBD1 agrees at 7 bases. V lost 11 bases, J lost 5 bases, and 8 bases stayed unmatched. CDR1 MNHEY and CDR2 SMNVEV come from the germline V gene (reference sequence). The CDR3 is 13 residues long. The CDR3 here is CAAGGRRNEKLFF. DNA for the CDR3: TGTGCCGCAGGGGGTCGACGGAATGAAAAACTGTTTTTT.

The chain uses TRBV7-6 and TRBJ1-1; perhaps TRBD1 as D (5 bases). This CDR3 is built from 16 residues. V was trimmed by 5 bases and J by 0 bases, leaving 16 bases between them. The V gene's germline CDR1 is SGHVS and CDR2 FNYEAQ. The CDR3 is CASSPGPTGMNTEAFF. Written as DNA, the CDR3 is TGTGCCAGCAGCCCGGGGCCCACAGGCATGAACACTGAAGCTTTCTTT.

The rearrangement links TRBV7-3 to TRBJ2-1, with a tentative D call TRBD1 (5 bases). The V gene lost 3 bases and the J gene lost 6 bases, with 15 bases spanning the gap. Germline values: CDR1 SGHTA, CDR2 FQGTGA. This CDR3 is 15 amino acids long. The CDR3 region has the DNA TGTGCCAGCAGCTTGGGGCCGGCAGAGAGCAATGAGCAGTTCTTC. This gives the protein CASSLGPAESNEQFF. The complete variable domain, with remaining parts taken from reference TRBV7-3 and TRBJ2-1, reads GAGVSQTPSNKVTEKGKYVELRCDPISGHTALYWYRQSLGQGPEFLIYFQGTGAADDSGLPNDRFFAVRPEGSVSTLKIQRTERGDSAVYLCASSLGPAESNEQFFGPGTRLTVL.

This chain links TRBV4-1 with TRBJ1-4, with 7 bases matching TRBD1. The CDR3 is 15 residues long. V lost 6 bases and J lost 4; bases outside the gene matches: 8. CDR1 and CDR2 (germline): MGHRA, YSYEKL. The CDR3 protein is CASRLGQDYNEKLFF. The CDR3 nucleotides are TGCGCCAGCAGACTAGGACAGGATTATAATGAAAAACTGTTTTTT.

This chain uses TRBV9 with TRBJ2-3; D remains unclear. CDR3 length: 14 residues. Trimming removed 4 bases at V and 3 bases at J, with 12 bases between. The germline CDR1 and CDR2 sequences are SGDLS and YYNGEE. As DNA, the CDR3 is TGTGCCAGCAGCCCCTCCGTGGGTACAGATACGCAGTATTTT. Translation: CASSPSVGTDTQYF.

The chain combines TRBV4-2 with TRBJ2-3, with TRBD1 identical over 8 bases. The CDR3 extends over 15 amino acids. Germline values: CDR1 LGHNA, CDR2 YNFKEQ. V lost 2 bases, J lost 6 bases, and 7 bases stayed unmatched. The CDR3 reads CASSQNAGGVDTQYF. In DNA form, the CDR3 reads TGTGCCAGCAGCCAAAATGCAGGGGGCGTGGATACGCAGTATTTT.

The V call is TRBV6-1, the J call TRBJ2-3, with 8 bases aligning to TRBD2. Germline V gene lookup returns CDR1 MNHNS and CDR2 SASEGT. Trimming at V came to 10 bases and at J to 3 bases, leaving 6 bases not matched to a gene. The CDR3 runs to 13 residues. This CDR3 reads CAIRGGVTDTQYF. For the CDR3, the DNA is TGTGCCATCCGGGGGGGGGTGACAGATACGCAGTATTTT.

This sequence joins TRBV5-1 and TRBJ2-1; D perhaps matches TRBD1 (5 bases). V was clipped by 5 bases and J by 5 bases, with 11 bases between them. Germline V gene lookup returns CDR1 SGHRS and CDR2 YFSETQ. The CDR3 covers 13 residues. The CDR3 protein is CASRGDGDNEQFF. CDR3 nucleotides: TGCGCCAGCAGAGGGGATGGGGACAATGAGCAGTTCTTC.

The chain carries TRBV23-1 and TRBJ1-2; no reliable D call. TRBV23-1 is reported as an ORF; its role is uncertain. The CDR3 has 15 amino acids. V was pared by 2 bases and J by 0 bases, with 10 bases between. The CDR3 region has the DNA TGCGCCAGCAGTCAAGGGAAGAGGGCTAACTATGGCTACACCTTC. Its translation is CASSQGKRANYGYTF.

The chain uses TRBV18 and TRBJ1-3, with TRBD1 as a possible D gene (6 bases). Germline CDR1 reads KGHSH; CDR2 reads LQKENI. V lost 3 bases, J lost 2 bases, and 11 bases lay in between. CDR3 size: 15 residues. CDR3 nucleotide sequence: TGTGCCAGCTCACCTAGAGGGGGACCTGGAAACACCATATATTTT. Translation gives CASSPRGGPGNTIYF.